The 3 T cell receptor beta chains given below trace back to one sample, sequenced in a study of blood T cell repertoires in COVID-19. The data were produced by immunoSEQ multiplex PCR, yet TCRdb's version contains in-frame clones alone and is incomplete. The sample includes 95,000 to 100,000 clones, approximately 92% seen only once; the top ten take over 5.5%. Sequences were obtained from peripheral blood. These receptors all come from a middle-aged man with active COVID-19.

This sequence joins TRBV11-2 and TRBJ2-7; D is uncertain. This CDR3 is 13 amino acids long. The germline CDR1 and CDR2 sequences are SGHAT and FQNNGV. V lost 1 base, J lost 4 bases, and 8 bases lay in between. CDR3 loop: CASSLVSVYEQYF. DNA for the CDR3: TGTGCCAGCAGCTTAGTAAGCGTATACGAGCAGTACTTC.

With respect to this clone: The germline gene is not matched at one end of the junction; a read error may be the cause. CDR3 region: CASRQASRGDEQFF. The CDR3 nucleotides are TGTGCCAGCAGGCAAGCCTCCCGAGGAGATGAGCAGTTCTTC. This rearrangement joins TRBV3-1 (or the pseudogene TRBV3-2) to TRBJ2-1; no definite D call. The germline V gene encodes CDR1 LGHDT and CDR2 YNNKEL (reference sequence). The CDR3 contains 14 residues.

This clone turned up a few times. The chain couples TRBV19 to TRBJ1-1, with a possible D match to TRBD1 (5 bases). This CDR3 contains 14 residues. Between the trimmed V and J ends, which lost 3 bases and 3 bases, there was a span of 11 bases. Germline V gene data show CDR1 as LNHDA and CDR2 as SQIVND (reference sequence). CDR3: CASSIEWGHTEAFF. DNA for the CDR3: TGTGCCAGTAGTATTGAGTGGGGCCACACTGAAGCTTTCTTT. The full variable domain, completed using reference TRBV19 and TRBJ1-1, is DGGITQSPKYLFRKEGQNVTLSCEQNLNHDAMYWYRQDPGQGLRLIYYSQIVNDFQKGDIAEGYSVSREKKESFPLTVTSAQKNPTAFYLCASSIEWGHTEAFFGQGTRLTVV.